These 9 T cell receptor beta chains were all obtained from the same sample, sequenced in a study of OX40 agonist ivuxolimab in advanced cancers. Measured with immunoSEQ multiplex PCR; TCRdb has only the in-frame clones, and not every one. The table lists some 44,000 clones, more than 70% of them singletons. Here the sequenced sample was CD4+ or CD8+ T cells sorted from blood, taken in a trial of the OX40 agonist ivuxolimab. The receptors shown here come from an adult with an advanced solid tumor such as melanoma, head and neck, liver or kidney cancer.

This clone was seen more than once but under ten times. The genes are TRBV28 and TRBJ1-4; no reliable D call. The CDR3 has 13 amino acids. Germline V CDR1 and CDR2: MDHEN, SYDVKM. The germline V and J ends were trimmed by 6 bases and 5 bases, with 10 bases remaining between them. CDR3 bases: TGTGCCAGCAGGACCTTTCCAAATGAAAAACTGTTTTTT. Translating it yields CASRTFPNEKLFF.

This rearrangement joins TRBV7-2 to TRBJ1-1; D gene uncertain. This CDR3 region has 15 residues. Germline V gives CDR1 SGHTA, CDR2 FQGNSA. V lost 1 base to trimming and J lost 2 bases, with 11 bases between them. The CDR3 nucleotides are TGTGCCAGCAGCTTAGACGCCACCCCAAACACTGAAGCTTTCTTT. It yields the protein CASSLDATPNTEAFF.

CDR3 bases: TGTGCCATCAGTGATAAGGGGCAGGGCTACGAGCAGTACTTC. It is translated as CAISDKGQGYEQYF. The chain combines TRBV10-3 with TRBJ2-7; tentative D call: TRBD1 (5 bases). Trimming left V 3 bases short and J 3 bases short, with 12 bases between. CDR3 length equals 14 residues. CDR1 and CDR2 (germline): ENHRY, SYGVKD.

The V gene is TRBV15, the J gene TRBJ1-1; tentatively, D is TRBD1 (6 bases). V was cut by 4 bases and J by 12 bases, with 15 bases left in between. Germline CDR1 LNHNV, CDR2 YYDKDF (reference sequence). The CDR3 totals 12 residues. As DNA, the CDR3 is TGTGCCACCAGCATAGACAGGCGGAGGACTTTCTTT. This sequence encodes CATSIDRRRTFF.

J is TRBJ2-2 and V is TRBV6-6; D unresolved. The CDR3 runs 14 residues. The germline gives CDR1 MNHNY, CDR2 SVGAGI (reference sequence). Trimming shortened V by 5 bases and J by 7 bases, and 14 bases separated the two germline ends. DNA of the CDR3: TGTGCCAGCAGTGCCCGGACGGCCGGCGGGGAGCTGTTTTTT. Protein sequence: CASSARTAGGELFF.

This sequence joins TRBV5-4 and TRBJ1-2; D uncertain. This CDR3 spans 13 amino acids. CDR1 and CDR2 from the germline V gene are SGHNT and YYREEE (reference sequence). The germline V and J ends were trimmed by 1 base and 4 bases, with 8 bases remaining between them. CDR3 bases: TGTGCCAGCAGCTTGAGAGGACTCTATGGCTACACCTTC. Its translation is CASSLRGLYGYTF. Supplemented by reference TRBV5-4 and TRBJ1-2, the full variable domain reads ETGVTQSPTHLIKTRGQQVTLRCSSQSGHNTVSWYQQALGQGPQFIFQYYREEENGRGNFPPRFSGLQFPNYSSELNVNALELDDSALYLCASSLRGLYGYTFGSGTRLTVV.

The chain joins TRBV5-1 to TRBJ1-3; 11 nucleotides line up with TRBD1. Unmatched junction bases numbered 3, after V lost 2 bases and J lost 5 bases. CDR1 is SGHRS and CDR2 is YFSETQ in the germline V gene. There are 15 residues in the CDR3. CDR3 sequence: CASSFGQGARNTIYF. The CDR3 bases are TGCGCCAGCAGCTTCGGACAGGGGGCCCGAAACACCATATATTTT.

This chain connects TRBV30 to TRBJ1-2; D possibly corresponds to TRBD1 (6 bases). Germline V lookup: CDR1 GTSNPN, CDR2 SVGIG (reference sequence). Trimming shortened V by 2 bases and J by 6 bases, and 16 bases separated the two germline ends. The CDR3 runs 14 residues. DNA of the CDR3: TGTGCCTGGAGTAGGAACAGGGAAGGGGATGGCTACACCTTC. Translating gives CAWSRNREGDGYTF.

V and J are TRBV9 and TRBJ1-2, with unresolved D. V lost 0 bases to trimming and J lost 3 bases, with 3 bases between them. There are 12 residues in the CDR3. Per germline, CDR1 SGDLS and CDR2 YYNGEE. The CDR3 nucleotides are TGTGCCAGCAGCGTAGGAGACTATGGCTACACCTTC. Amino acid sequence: CASSVGDYGYTF.